A single sample is the source of the 26 T cell receptor beta chains below, sequenced in a study of cytomegalovirus exposure and HLA in healthy donors. Amplification used 60 Vbeta primers and 13 Jbeta primers. The data were produced by immunoSEQ multiplex PCR, yet TCRdb's version contains in-frame clones alone and is incomplete. The data show more than 150,000 clones, roughly 87% seen once. The material sequenced was PBMCs. These receptors were obtained from a girl under three years old in good health and CMV-seronegative.

J is TRBJ1-2 and V is TRBV19; TRBD1 agrees at 7 bases. CDR3 length: 14 residues. The V gene end was trimmed by 5 bases and the J gene end by 8 bases; junction bases not matched to a gene: 11. The V gene's germline CDR1 is LNHDA and CDR2 SQIVND (reference sequence). The CDR3 sequence is CASSFRDSGKGYTF. The CDR3 nucleotides read TGTGCCAGTAGTTTCCGGGACAGTGGTAAGGGCTACACCTTC. Combining the CDR3 with reference TRBV19 and TRBJ1-2 gives the whole variable domain DGGITQSPKYLFRKEGQNVTLSCEQNLNHDAMYWYRQDPGQGLRLIYYSQIVNDFQKGDIAEGYSVSREKKESFPLTVTSAQKNPTAFYLCASSFRDSGKGYTFGSGTRLTVV.

The chain uses TRBV6-1 and TRBJ1-5, with D unclear. The CDR3 extends over 15 amino acids. Germline-derived CDR1 and CDR2 are MNHNS and SASEGT. V was cut by 4 bases and J by 5 bases, with 15 bases left in between. The chain's CDR3 is CASSVAAGYDQPQHF. The CDR3 nucleotides are TGTGCCAGCAGTGTGGCGGCTGGGTATGATCAGCCCCAGCATTTT.

The chain joins TRBV9 to TRBJ2-1, with 11 positions matching TRBD2. The CDR3 contains 17 residues. Germline V CDR1 and CDR2: SGDLS, YYNGEE. J was trimmed by 4 bases and V by 4 bases; bases with no gene match: 10. The CDR3 reads CASSPSIAGGRYNEQFF. The CDR3 coding sequence is TGTGCCAGCAGCCCCAGTATAGCGGGAGGGAGATACAATGAGCAGTTCTTC.

The rearrangement uses TRBV4-3 and TRBJ2-7; 9 nucleotides agree with TRBD2. Germline-derived CDR1 and CDR2 are LGHNA and YSLEER. This CDR3 is built from 17 residues. V was clipped by 0 bases and J by 3 bases; unmatched bases: 9. Here the CDR3 DNA reads TGCGCCAGCAGCCAAGATATGGCAACTAGCGGGTACTACGAGCAGTACTTC. As protein: CASSQDMATSGYYEQYF.

The chain recombines TRBV18 with TRBJ2-7; 10 bases are a match to TRBD1. Germline CDR1 and CDR2: KGHSH and LQKENI. V dropped 3 bases and J dropped 5; count of bases not matched to a gene: 4. There are 14 residues in the CDR3. This chain's CDR3 is CASSPPGQGNEQYF. CDR3 bases: TGTGCCAGCTCACCCCCGGGACAGGGGAACGAGCAGTACTTC. The variable domain in full, with the rest retrieved from reference TRBV18 and TRBJ2-7, is NAGVMQNPRHLVRRRGQEARLRCSPMKGHSHVYWYRQLPEEGLKFMVYLQKENIIDESGMPKERFSAEFPKEGPSILRIQQVVRGDSAAYFCASSPPGQGNEQYFGPGTRLTVT.

The gene calls are TRBV30 and TRBJ1-1; D perhaps matches TRBD1 (6 bases). The CDR3 sequence is 15 residues long. V gave up 4 bases and J gave up 0 bases, with 15 bases separating them. Germline CDR1 reads GTSNPN; CDR2 reads SVGIG (reference sequence). CDR3 sequence: CAWTGAGAMNTEAFF. CDR3 DNA: TGTGCCTGGACAGGGGCTGGGGCGATGAACACTGAAGCTTTCTTT.

This chain uses TRBV7-3 with TRBJ2-2; 12 nucleotides align to TRBD2. The V gene's germline CDR1 is SGHTA and CDR2 FQGTGA. The junction had 13 bases not matched to a gene; V was cut back by 5 bases and J by 6 bases. This CDR3 region has 18 residues. The DNA of the CDR3 is TGTGCCAGCAGCCCCATCCCTAGCGGGGGGGCAGCGGCCGGGGAGCTGTTTTTT. Protein: CASSPIPSGGAAAGELFF.

DNA for the CDR3: TGTGCCAGCAGTGTAAACAGGGACACTGAAGCTTTCTTT. Its protein is CASSVNRDTEAFF. This chain connects TRBV2 to TRBJ1-1; TRBD1 might be the D (6 bases). The CDR3 consists of 13 residues. From germline, CDR1 is SNHLY and CDR2 FYNNEI. Trimming took 4 bases from V and 3 from J, leaving 9 bases between them.

This chain links TRBV7-2 with TRBJ2-5, with D possibly being TRBD1 (5 bases). Germline V lookup: CDR1 SGHTA, CDR2 FQGNSA. The CDR3 is 15 residues long. Trimming pared 1 base from V and 3 bases from J, leaving 12 bases between. The CDR3 region is CASSLGGLGKETQYF. The CDR3 DNA sequence: TGTGCCAGCAGCTTAGGGGGCCTAGGGAAAGAGACCCAGTACTTC.

This clone was observed a handful of times. The chain couples TRBV9 to TRBJ2-2; D is unclear. The CDR3 is 15 residues long. Germline-derived CDR1 and CDR2 are SGDLS and YYNGEE. Between the trimmed V and J ends, which lost 6 bases and 7 bases, there was a span of 19 bases. CDR3 bases: TGTGCCAGCAACGAAAGACCCTACCTAGGCGGGGAGCTGTTTTTT. This gives the protein CASNERPYLGGELFF.

This rearrangement joins TRBV7-2 to TRBJ2-7; 15 bases are a match to TRBD2. Germline lookup yields CDR1 SGHTA and CDR2 FQGNSA. The CDR3 length is 14 residues. V gave up 5 bases and J gave up 6 bases; unmatched junction bases: 2. The CDR3 protein is CASSVGLAGGEQYF. As DNA, the CDR3 is TGTGCCAGCAGCGTGGGACTAGCGGGAGGCGAGCAGTACTTC.

This clone was found once. V gene TRBV5-6 combines with J gene TRBJ2-3; a weak D match, TRBD2 (6 bases). Per germline, CDR1 SGHDT and CDR2 YYEEEE. The CDR3 contains 15 residues. V dropped 4 bases and J dropped 2 bases, with 14 bases sitting between them. CDR3 in DNA: TGTGCCAGCAGCGGAGGGCAGAGCCTCACAGATACGCAGTATTTT. It translates to CASSGGQSLTDTQYF.

The chain uses TRBV5-4 and TRBJ2-2; 16 bases line up with TRBD2. The trim removed 2 bases at V and 6 bases at J, leaving 1 base unmatched. Germline lookup yields CDR1 SGHNT and CDR2 YYREEE (reference sequence). This CDR3 has 16 amino acids. CDR3 loop: CASSFGTSGGAGELFF. The DNA for the CDR3 is TGTGCCAGCAGCTTCGGGACTAGCGGGGGGGCCGGGGAGCTGTTTTTT.

Only one count was recorded for this clone. The chain combines TRBV5-1 with TRBJ2-1; 14 nucleotides agree with TRBD2. J was trimmed by 2 bases and V by 7 bases; bases with no gene match: 14. The V gene's germline CDR1 is SGHRS and CDR2 YFSETQ. This CDR3 spans 19 amino acids. The CDR3, as DNA: TGCGCCAGCCCCGATGGCAGACTAGCGGGAGGGAACCCCTACAATGAGCAGTTCTTC. It translates to CASPDGRLAGGNPYNEQFF. Looking up the rest from reference TRBV5-1 and TRBJ2-1 gives the full variable domain: KAGVTQTPRYLIKTRGQQVTLSCSPISGHRSVSWYQQTPGQGLQFLFEYFSETQRNKGNFPGRFSGRQFSNSRSEMNVSTLELGDSALYLCASPDGRLAGGNPYNEQFFGPGTRLTVL.

The rearrangement joins TRBV9 to TRBJ1-1; unclear D gene. The CDR3 loop spans 16 amino acids. Germline values: CDR1 SGDLS, CDR2 YYNGEE. V was clipped by 0 bases and J by 0 bases, with 12 bases between them. The CDR3 here is CASSVEQGLLNTEAFF. The CDR3 nucleotides read TGTGCCAGCAGCGTAGAACAAGGACTTCTGAACACTGAAGCTTTCTTT.

This clone appeared a few times. This chain connects TRBV5-4 to TRBJ1-3; 8 nucleotides match TRBD1. The germline V gene encodes CDR1 SGHNT and CDR2 YYREEE (reference sequence). The junction had 2 bases not matched to a gene; V was cut back by 3 bases and J by 0 bases. The CDR3 is 15 residues long. This CDR3 reads CASSYQGASGNTIYF. In DNA, the CDR3 is TGTGCCAGCAGCTATCAGGGGGCCTCTGGAAACACCATATATTTT.

The rearrangement joins TRBV4-2 to TRBJ1-1; 7 positions agree with TRBD1. The V segment lost 4 bases and the J segment 1 base; nucleotides outside the gene matches: 12. The CDR3 is 17 residues long. In germline, CDR1 is LGHNA, CDR2 YNFKEQ. CDR3 loop: CASSRLQGPTGNTEAFF. In DNA form, the CDR3 reads TGTGCCAGCAGCCGACTACAGGGGCCAACGGGGAACACTGAAGCTTTCTTT.

This clone has just one count. J is TRBJ2-1 and V is TRBV25-1, with 9 bases identical to TRBD2. This CDR3 has 15 amino acids. The V segment lost 2 bases and the J segment 3 bases; nucleotides outside the gene matches: 2. Germline CDR1 and CDR2: MGHDK and SYGVNS. The CDR3 DNA sequence: TGTGCCAGCAGTGAAGGCGGGGGGGGCTACAATGAGCAGTTCTTC. It translates to CASSEGGGGYNEQFF.

The chain has TRBV5-1 and TRBJ2-1, with 12 bases aligning to TRBD1. CDR3 size: 19 residues. Germline trimming cut 0 bases from V and 7 bases from J; bases unmatched to any gene: 14. CDR1 and CDR2 from the germline V gene are SGHRS and YFSETQ. The CDR3 here is CASSLVANRDRGRVNEQFF. CDR3 coding DNA: TGCGCCAGCAGCTTGGTGGCAAATAGGGACAGGGGGCGCGTTAATGAGCAGTTCTTC.

This clone was recorded once. The rearrangement links TRBV7-3 to TRBJ2-6; the match to TRBD1 covers 9 bases. Trimming took 8 bases from V and 0 from J; bases not matched to a gene: 8. This CDR3 is 17 amino acids long. The germline V gene encodes CDR1 SGHTA and CDR2 FQGTGA. CDR3 DNA sequence: TGTGCCAGCGGCCTCCGGGACAGGGACTCTGGGGCCAACGTCCTGACTTTC. Its protein product is CASGLRDRDSGANVLTF.

The chain combines TRBV7-6 with TRBJ2-1, with D perhaps TRBD1 (6 bases). Germline lookup yields CDR1 SGHVS and CDR2 FNYEAQ. Between the trimmed V and J ends, which lost 8 bases and 9 bases, there was a span of 11 bases. There are 11 residues in the CDR3. The CDR3 loop is CASSKGGEQFF. CDR3 coding DNA: TGTGCCAGCTCGAAAGGGGGTGAGCAGTTCTTC.

This clone was seen once. The genes are TRBV7-2 and TRBJ1-1; TRBD1 aligns across 8 bases. The CDR3 has 14 residues. The germline gives CDR1 SGHTA, CDR2 FQGNSA. V shed 5 bases and J 7 bases; nucleotides not matched to a gene: 9. In nucleotides, the CDR3 is TGTGCCAGCAGCCCGCGGGTAACAGGGGGTGAAGCTTTCTTT. Its translation: CASSPRVTGGEAFF.

J is TRBJ2-1 and V is TRBV7-2, with TRBD2 matching 7 bases. CDR1 and CDR2 (germline): SGHTA, FQGNSA. The CDR3 consists of 16 residues. The trim removed 3 bases at V and 0 bases at J, leaving 5 bases unmatched. The CDR3: CASSFGGMSSYNEQFF. In DNA, the CDR3 is TGTGCCAGCAGCTTCGGGGGGATGAGCTCCTACAATGAGCAGTTCTTC.

The chain is built from TRBV10-2 and TRBJ2-1, with 10 bases fitting TRBD2. Germline V gives CDR1 WSHSY, CDR2 SAAADI. V was pared by 8 bases and J by 4 bases, with 14 bases of the junction left unmatched. CDR3 length: 17 residues. The CDR3 DNA follows: TGCGCCAGCGCCCCCCAGCGGGGGGGCCGTTGGTACAATGAGCAGTTCTTC. Encoded protein: CASAPQRGGRWYNEQFF.

This clone was detected only once. V is TRBV29-1 and J is TRBJ1-3, with D uncertain. The CDR3 contains 13 residues. Germline V CDR1 and CDR2: SQVTM, ANQGSEA. The V gene lost 4 bases and the J gene lost 1 base, with 8 bases spanning the gap. The CDR3 nucleotides read TGCAGCGTTGCTTCGGGATCTGGAAACACCATATATTTT. Protein: CSVASGSGNTIYF.

The chain employs TRBV6-1 and TRBJ2-7; 7 bases fit TRBD1. This CDR3 is built from 14 residues. The V segment lost 3 bases and the J segment 4 bases; nucleotides outside the gene matches: 6. Germline CDR1 MNHNS, CDR2 SASEGT. The CDR3 reads CASSDWDSLYEQYF. In DNA, the CDR3 is TGTGCCAGCAGTGATTGGGACAGCCTTTACGAGCAGTACTTC.